The next 4 T cell receptor beta chains were all read from a single sample in a study of T cell repertoires in cytomegalovirus infection. One entry per CDR3 protein results from TCRdb running MiXCR on the reads. The sample has around 120,000 distinct CDR3 sequences; 7% to 10% are singletons. The specimen was PBMCs. Every receptor here comes from a human donor in good health (CMV status not recorded). Some clones in this sample may be carry-over from other donors' samples.

This clonotype has a handful of counts. An end of the junction differs from the germline gene, which may be a read error. The chain uses TRBV2 and TRBJ1-1; D uncertain. CDR1 is SNHLY and CDR2 is FYNNEI in the germline V gene. CDR3 length equals 12 residues. This CDR3 reads CASGWGKGELVF. The CDR3 nucleotides read TGTGCCAGCGGATGGGGAAAGGGCGAGCTGGTCTTT. Together with reference TRBV2 and TRBJ1-1, the CDR3 gives the full variable domain: EPEVTQTPSHQVTQMGQEVILRCVPISNHLYFYWYRQILGQKVEFLVSFYNNEISEKSEIFDDQFSVERPDGSNFTLKIRSTKLEDSAMYFCASGWGKGELVFGQGTRLTVV.

The genes are TRBV29-1 and TRBJ2-5; 8 nucleotides match TRBD1. The germline gives CDR1 SQVTM, CDR2 ANQGSEA. The CDR3 runs 16 residues. With V trimmed by 7 bases and J by 1 base, 14 bases remained unmatched. For the CDR3, the DNA is TGCAGCGCGGGCTTCAGGGGGCGATGGGGCCAAGAGACCCAGTACTTC. It is translated as CSAGFRGRWGQETQYF.

V gene TRBV27 combines with J gene TRBJ2-7; TRBD1 matches 9 bases. With 4 bases clipped from V and 3 bases from J, the junction kept 16 bases outside the gene matches. Germline assignment: CDR1 MNHEY and CDR2 SMNVEV (reference sequence). The CDR3 is 18 residues long. The CDR3 here is CASSSMILRDRAGYEQYF. CDR3 DNA: TGTGCCAGCAGTTCTATGATTCTCCGGGACAGGGCAGGCTACGAGCAGTACTTC.

Ten or more counts support this clonotype. This chain joins TRBV28 and TRBJ1-2, with D perhaps TRBD1 (5 bases). V lost 7 bases and J lost 2, with 14 bases in between. The CDR3 length is 14 residues. CDR1 and CDR2 from the germline V gene are MDHEN and SYDVKM. As DNA, the CDR3 is TGTGCCAGCACCCCCGGGGCAGAGAACTATGGCTACACCTTC. Its translation: CASTPGAENYGYTF.